The rows below give T cell receptor beta chains drawn from one sample of a study of cytomegalovirus exposure and HLA in healthy donors. Generated by immunoSEQ multiplex PCR, the TCRdb table keeps only in-frame clones and is missing some. The top ten hold roughly 6.2% of the sample, which has 150,000 to 200,000 clones, around 80% seen once. The material sequenced was PBMCs. These receptors all come from a male donor in good health and CMV-seropositive. CDR3s include the opening cysteine and the closing phenylalanine or tryptophan. A D gene is named only where the DNA matches it firmly. Clone sizes are given selectively: once, few, many, or a class where the clone is expanded.

TRBJ2-7	-	-	14	TRBV18	TGTGCCAGCTCCCAGGGAGACAGGAACTACGAGCAGTACTTC	CASSQGDRNYEQYF
TRBJ2-1	-	-	18	TRBV5-4	TGTGCCAGCAGCTTGGGGCTAATGGGGGGGGCGGGATACAATGAGCAGTTCTTC	CASSLGLMGGAGYNEQFF
TRBJ1-1	-	TRBD1	16	TRBV5-1	TGCGCCAGCAGCTTGGAGGGGGCGCGGGGGGGCACTGAAGCTTTCTTT	CASSLEGARGGTEAFF
TRBJ2-7	-	TRBD1	14	TRBV7-2	TGTGCCAGCAGTCCGGACAGGGGAGCCTACGAGCAGTACTTC	CASSPDRGAYEQYF
TRBJ1-3	-	TRBD1	21	TRBV2	TGTGCCAGCAGTCCCACCTTTCCGAATGGCTACGACAGGGCCTCTGGAAACACCATATATTTT	CASSPTFPNGYDRASGNTIYF
TRBJ2-1	-	-	15	TRBV5-1	TGCGCCAGCAGCCTCCAAACCCAAGGGGTTAATGAGCAGTTCTTC	CASSLQTQGVNEQFF
TRBJ2-3	-	TRBD2	16	TRBV7-6	TGTGCCAGCAGCCTACTAGCGGGAGGGGGCACAGATACGCAGTATTTT	CASSLLAGGGTDTQYF
TRBJ2-7	-	TRBD2	16	TRBV19	TGTGCCAGTAGTGGGGGACTAGCGGACTTTACCTACGAGCAGTACTTC	CASSGGLADFTYEQYF
TRBJ2-7	-	TRBD1	14	TRBV27	TGTGCCAGCGGGGCAGGCCAGGGGGCAATCGAGCAGTACTTC	CASGAGQGAIEQYF
TRBJ2-7	-	TRBD2	16	TRBV6-6	TGTGCCAGCAGTTACCGGCGGGAGGACAATACCTACGAGCAGTACTTC	CASSYRREDNTYEQYF
TRBJ1-6	-	TRBD1	16	TRBV30	TGTGCCTGGAGTGCTAAACGACAGGGGTTGAATTCACCCCTCCACTTT	CAWSAKRQGLNSPLHF
TRBJ2-7	-	-	12	TRBV28	TGTGCCAGCACGGACAGTACCTACGAGCAGTACTTC	CASTDSTYEQYF
TRBJ1-5	once	-	16	TRBV19	TGTGCCAGTAGTCGGCAGGACTTGTATAGCAATCAGCCCCAGCATTTT	CASSRQDLYSNQPQHF
TRBJ2-2	-	-	16	TRBV7-2	TGTGCCAGCAGCTTAAGCAGGGGATATAACACCGGGGAGCTGTTTTTT	CASSLSRGYNTGELFF
TRBJ1-2	-	-	14	TRBV19	TGTGCCAGTAGTATGGAAAGTGCGGGCTATGGCTACACCTTC	CASSMESAGYGYTF
TRBJ2-1	-	TRBD2	11	TRBV20-1	TGCAGTACCTCGGGGGGCAATGAGCAGTTCTTC	CSTSGGNEQFF
TRBJ2-7	-	TRBD1	16	TRBV25-1	TGTGCCAGCAGTGACCCCCGACAGGGGACGGGATACGAGCAGTACTTC	CASSDPRQGTGYEQYF
TRBJ2-5	-	TRBD2	16	TRBV5-4	TGTGCCAGCAGCTTGGAAAGCGGGGGAACTCAAGAGACCCAGTACTTC	CASSLESGGTQETQYF
TRBJ1-1	-	TRBD1	13	TRBV7-9	TGTGCCAGCAGCCCGACAGGGCGGACTGAAGCTTTCTTT	CASSPTGRTEAFF
TRBJ1-5	-	-	17	TRBV27	TGTGCCAGTAGTCTCCGGGCAGGGGCATCGAGCAATCAGCCCCAGCATTTT	CASSLRAGASSNQPQHF
TRBJ2-7	-	TRBD1	15	TRBV4-1	TGCGCCAGCAGCCAAGGGACAGGGTTTGGGTACGAGCAGTACTTC	CASSQGTGFGYEQYF
TRBJ2-3	-	-	16	TRBV28	TGTGCCAGCAGTATTTCCGGGGCTAGCGGCACAGATACGCAGTATTTT	CASSISGASGTDTQYF
TRBJ2-1	-	TRBD2	16	TRBV6-4	TGTGCCAGCAGTGAGAGCCCGGGAGGCCCCCTGGCGGAGCAGTTCTTC	CASSESPGGPLAEQFF
TRBJ1-1	once	-	13	TRBV9	TGTGCCAGCAGCGCCAGGGATAACACTGAAGCTTTCTTT	CASSARDNTEAFF
TRBJ2-1	few	-	13	TRBV7-7	TGTGCTAGCAGCTTAGACAGCTACAATGAGCAGTTCTTC	CASSLDSYNEQFF
TRBJ2-1	-	TRBD2	15	TRBV29-1	TGCAGCGTTGGTCCCCTAGCGGGAGCCTACAATGAGCAGTTCTTC	CSVGPLAGAYNEQFF
TRBJ1-4	few	-	14	TRBV9	TGTGCCAGCACGAAAGGGGGGGGCGACGAAAAACTGTTTTTT	CASTKGGGDEKLFF
TRBJ1-1	-	-	14	TRBV7-9	TGTTCCAGCAGCTCTCAACAGGGTAAGACTGAAGCTTTCTTT	CSSSSQQGKTEAFF
TRBJ2-3	-	-	12	TRBV27	TGTGCCAGCAGTCTGGCGGGGGATACGCAGTATTTT	CASSLAGDTQYF
TRBJ1-1	-	TRBD1	15	TRBV11-2	TGTGCCAGCAGCCGTGAGGGGGCGATGAACACTGAAGCTTTCTTT	CASSREGAMNTEAFF
TRBJ2-1	-	-	13	TRBV6-5	TGTGCCAGCAGTTACCGCCGGGAAGGTGAGCAGTTCTTC	CASSYRREGEQFF
TRBJ1-2	-	-	13	TRBV30	TGTGCCTGGAACTCTGCCCGGTTTTTTGGCTACACCTTC	CAWNSARFFGYTF
TRBJ2-3	-	TRBD2	15	TRBV6-4	TGTGCCAGCAGTGAACTAGCGGGTAGCACAGATACGCAGTATTTT	CASSELAGSTDTQYF
TRBJ2-7	once	TRBD2	16	TRBV4-1	TGCGCCAGCAGCCCCACCCGGACTAGCGTACGCTACGAGCAGTACTTC	CASSPTRTSVRYEQYF
TRBJ2-2	-	-	17	TRBV7-9	TGTGCCAGCAGCTTAATTCCGGCGGGGCTGAACACCGGGGAGCTGTTTTTT	CASSLIPAGLNTGELFF
TRBJ1-1	-	-	15	TRBV11-2	TGTGCCAGCAGCTTTAACGGTCTGTTGAACACTGAAGCTTTCTTT	CASSFNGLLNTEAFF
TRBJ1-5	-	-	15	TRBV15	TGTGCCACCAGCAGGCCAGACACTCCCAATCAGCCCCAGCATTTT	CATSRPDTPNQPQHF
TRBJ2-1	-	-	14	TRBV7-2	TGTGCCAGCAGCTTAGGGCTGGCATTTGATGAGCAGTTCTTC	CASSLGLAFDEQFF
TRBJ2-2	-	TRBD2	20	TRBV7-8	TGTGCCAGCATACATCGACCCTTGGCTAGCGGGAGTTCGAACACCGGGGAGCTGTTTTTT	CASIHRPLASGSSNTGELFF
TRBJ2-1	-	-	15	TRBV19	TGTGCCAGTAGCACGACATCCCTTTCCTACAATGAGCAGTTCTTC	CASSTTSLSYNEQFF